This passage covers 14 T cell receptor beta chains from one sample sequenced in a study of cytomegalovirus exposure and HLA in healthy donors. Amplification used 60 Vbeta primers and 13 Jbeta primers. Profiled with immunoSEQ multiplex PCR; TCRdb holds only in-frame clones, not every one. This table holds 210,000 or so clones, 75% to 85% found once. What was sequenced was PBMCs. The receptors derive from a woman aged 55 to 70 in good health and CMV-seropositive.

V usage is TRBV5-8 and J usage is TRBJ2-2; TRBD1 aligns across 7 bases. This CDR3 region has 14 residues. Germline CDR1 is SGHTS and CDR2 is YDEGEE. Trimming cost V 7 bases and J 5 bases; bases outside gene matches: 8. The CDR3: CASFRQGRTGELFF. DNA for the CDR3: TGTGCCAGCTTCAGACAGGGCCGAACCGGGGAGCTGTTTTTT.

The genes are TRBV5-1 and TRBJ1-5, with D maybe TRBD1 (6 bases). Germline loops: CDR1 SGHRS, CDR2 YFSETQ. The CDR3 runs to 14 residues. V was pared by 1 base and J by 5 bases, with 10 bases between. This CDR3 reads CASSLMSGDQPQHF. DNA of the CDR3: TGCGCCAGCAGCTTGATGTCAGGGGATCAGCCCCAGCATTTT.

The V and J genes are TRBV28 and TRBJ1-5, with 10 bases identical to TRBD1. V gave up 4 bases and J gave up 2 bases; unmatched junction bases: 8. The germline CDR1 and CDR2 sequences are MDHEN and SYDVKM. This CDR3 is built from 17 residues. The chain's CDR3 is CASSSRDRGIGNQPQHF. The CDR3 DNA reads as TGTGCCAGCAGTTCCCGGGACAGGGGAATCGGCAATCAGCCCCAGCATTTT.

The chain combines TRBV18 with TRBJ2-2; no reliable D call. Trimming took off 0 bases at V and 4 bases at J, with 12 bases between the two ends. The CDR3 consists of 16 residues. The germline V gene has CDR1 KGHSH and CDR2 LQKENI. CDR3 protein: CASSPPGWASTGELFF. The CDR3 region has the DNA TGTGCCAGCTCACCACCGGGCTGGGCGAGCACCGGGGAGCTGTTTTTT.

This clone turned up a few times. The gene calls are TRBV29-1 and TRBJ2-3, with 8 bases fitting TRBD2. The ends lost 7 bases at V and 5 bases at J; junction bases unmatched: 11. Germline CDR1 reads SQVTM; CDR2 reads ANQGSEA. This CDR3 spans 14 amino acids. The CDR3, as DNA: TGCAGCGCCCCAGGGCCGGGGGGGGTAGATACGCAGTATTTT. Residues: CSAPGPGGVDTQYF.

The rearrangement links TRBV5-6 to TRBJ2-2; 10 bases agree with TRBD2. The CDR3 is 14 amino acids. V gave up 2 bases and J gave up 7 bases; unmatched junction bases: 2. Germline lookup yields CDR1 SGHDT and CDR2 YYEEEE. This CDR3 is CASSLLAGFGELFF. In nucleotides, the CDR3 is TGTGCCAGCAGCTTACTAGCGGGGTTCGGGGAGCTGTTTTTT.

The gene calls are TRBV5-6 and TRBJ2-3, with 11 bases that match TRBD1. The CDR3 has 16 residues. The junction had 6 bases not matched to a gene; V was cut back by 2 bases and J by 4 bases. Per the germline V gene, CDR1 is SGHDT and CDR2 is YYEEEE. In DNA form, the CDR3 reads TGTGCCAGCAGCTTATCAGGACAGGGGGCGGCAGATACGCAGTATTTT. Its translation: CASSLSGQGAADTQYF.

The V call is TRBV28, the J call TRBJ1-2, with TRBD1 identical over 10 bases. Unmatched junction bases numbered 9, after V lost 11 bases and J lost 9 bases. This CDR3 region has 12 residues. Germline V gene data show CDR1 as MDHEN and CDR2 as SYDVKM. CDR3 region: CAGQGGDLRYTF. The CDR3 bases are TGTGCCGGACAGGGGGGGGATCTACGCTACACCTTC.

The chain carries TRBV18 and TRBJ2-1; TRBD2 agrees at 11 bases. Germline V CDR1 and CDR2: KGHSH, LQKENI. This CDR3 contains 16 residues. The V segment lost 3 bases and the J segment 10 bases; nucleotides outside the gene matches: 11. The CDR3 region is CASSPTSGTVDGEQFF. The CDR3 bases are TGTGCCAGCTCACCGACTAGCGGGACCGTGGACGGGGAGCAGTTCTTC. The full variable domain, rest sourced from reference TRBV18 and TRBJ2-1, is NAGVMQNPRHLVRRRGQEARLRCSPMKGHSHVYWYRQLPEEGLKFMVYLQKENIIDESGMPKERFSAEFPKEGPSILRIQQVVRGDSAAYFCASSPTSGTVDGEQFFGPGTRLTVL.

This rearrangement joins TRBV11-2 to TRBJ1-1; 10 nucleotides agree with TRBD1. The CDR3 covers 13 residues. Germline assignment: CDR1 SGHAT and CDR2 FQNNGV. After removal of 4 bases from V and 6 bases from J, the junction contained 2 bases not matched to a gene. CDR3 DNA sequence: TGTGCCAGCAGCTGGGACAGGGGATCTGAAGCTTTCTTT. This sequence encodes CASSWDRGSEAFF.

The CDR3 DNA reads TGCGCCAGCAGTATTGGTGGGACAGATGTAGGCTACACCTTC. Translated, it gives CASSIGGTDVGYTF. J is TRBJ1-2 and V is TRBV5-1; 7 bases align to TRBD1. The CDR3 loop spans 14 amino acids. Germline CDR1 reads SGHRS; CDR2 reads YFSETQ. V gave up 5 bases and J gave up 8 bases; unmatched junction bases: 12.

Concerning this clone itself: Sequence at one end of the junction differs from germline and may be a read error. This chain uses TRBV7-2 with TRBJ2-2, with a tentative D call TRBD2 (6 bases). This CDR3 spans 16 amino acids. CDR1 and CDR2 from the germline V gene are SGHTA and FQGNSA. In DNA, the CDR3 is TGTGCCAGCAGCTTAAGGCAGGGACTCGCCACCGGGGAACTGTTTTTT. Protein: CASSLRQGLATGELFF.

The chain is built from TRBV27 and TRBJ2-1, with TRBD2 matching over 7 bases. The CDR3 contains 15 residues. Unmatched junction bases numbered 10, after V lost 6 bases and J lost 5 bases. Germline values: CDR1 MNHEY, CDR2 SMNVEV (reference sequence). The CDR3 spells CASSRIGGGNNEQFF. CDR3 sequence (DNA): TGTGCCAGCAGCCGTATTGGGGGGGGAAACAATGAGCAGTTCTTC.

The chain combines TRBV19 with TRBJ1-2, with D maybe TRBD1 (6 bases). The CDR3 sequence is 15 residues long. Germline loops: CDR1 LNHDA, CDR2 SQIVND (reference sequence). V was cut by 4 bases and J by 7 bases, with 19 bases left in between. The CDR3 bases are TGTGCCAGTAGTACCCCTCGCGGGGGGGCTCTTGGCTACACCTTC. It encodes CASSTPRGGALGYTF.